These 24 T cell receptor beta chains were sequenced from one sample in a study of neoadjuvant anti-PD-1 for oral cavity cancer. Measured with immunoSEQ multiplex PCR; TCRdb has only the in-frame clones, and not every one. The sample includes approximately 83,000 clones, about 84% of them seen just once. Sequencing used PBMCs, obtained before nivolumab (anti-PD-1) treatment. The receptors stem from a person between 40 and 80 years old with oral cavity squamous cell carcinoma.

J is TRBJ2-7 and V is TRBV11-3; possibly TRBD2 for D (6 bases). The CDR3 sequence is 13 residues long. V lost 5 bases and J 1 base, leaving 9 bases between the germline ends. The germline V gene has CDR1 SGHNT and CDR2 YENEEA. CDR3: CASSGGLSYEQYF. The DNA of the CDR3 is TGTGCCAGCAGCGGGGGACTTTCCTACGAGCAGTACTTC.

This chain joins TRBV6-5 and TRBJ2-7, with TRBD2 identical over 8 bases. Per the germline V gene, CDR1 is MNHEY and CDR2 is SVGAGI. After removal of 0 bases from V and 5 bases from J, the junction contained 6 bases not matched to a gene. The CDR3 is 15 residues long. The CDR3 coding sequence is TGTGCCAGCAGTTACTCAGGACTAGCTGCTGACGAGCAGTACTTC. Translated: CASSYSGLAADEQYF.

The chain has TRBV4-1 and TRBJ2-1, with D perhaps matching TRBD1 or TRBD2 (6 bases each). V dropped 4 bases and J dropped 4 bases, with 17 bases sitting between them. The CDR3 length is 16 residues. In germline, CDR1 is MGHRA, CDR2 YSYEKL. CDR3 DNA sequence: TGCGCCAGCAGCCTTAGCGACGGGGGCCAGTACAATGAGCAGTTCTTC. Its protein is CASSLSDGGQYNEQFF.

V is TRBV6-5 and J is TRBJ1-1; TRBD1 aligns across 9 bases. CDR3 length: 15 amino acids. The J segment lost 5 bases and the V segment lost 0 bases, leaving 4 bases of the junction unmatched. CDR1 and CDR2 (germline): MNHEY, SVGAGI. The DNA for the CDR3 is TGTGCCAGCAGTTACTCAGGGACAGGGCTGACTGAAGCTTTCTTT. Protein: CASSYSGTGLTEAFF.

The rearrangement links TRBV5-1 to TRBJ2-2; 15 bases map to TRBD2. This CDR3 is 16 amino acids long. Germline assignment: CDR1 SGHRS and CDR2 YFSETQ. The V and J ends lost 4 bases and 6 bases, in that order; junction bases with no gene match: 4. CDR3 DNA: TGCGCCAGCAGCCAAGGACTAGCGGGAGGGCCCGGGGAGCTGTTTTTT. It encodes CASSQGLAGGPGELFF.

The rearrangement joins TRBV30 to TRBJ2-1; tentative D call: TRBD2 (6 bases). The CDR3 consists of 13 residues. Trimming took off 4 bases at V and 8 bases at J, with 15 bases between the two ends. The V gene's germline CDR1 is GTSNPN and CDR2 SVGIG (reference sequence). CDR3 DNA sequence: TGTGCCTGGATCGGACGGGAGTCTTATGAGCAGTTCTTC. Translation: CAWIGRESYEQFF.

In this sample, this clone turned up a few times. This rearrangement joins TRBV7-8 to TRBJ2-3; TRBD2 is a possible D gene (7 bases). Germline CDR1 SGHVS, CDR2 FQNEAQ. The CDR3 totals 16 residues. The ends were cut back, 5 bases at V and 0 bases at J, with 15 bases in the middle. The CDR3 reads CASSPRGGGSTDTQYF. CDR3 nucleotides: TGTGCCAGCAGCCCCCGGGGAGGGGGGAGCACAGATACGCAGTATTTT.

CDR3 residues: CASSNRTGSNEQYF. Written as DNA, the CDR3 is TGCGCCAGCAGCAATCGGACAGGGAGCAACGAGCAGTACTTC. V usage is TRBV5-1 and J usage is TRBJ2-7; 8 bases line up with TRBD1. Trimming took 4 bases from V and 5 from J; bases not matched to a gene: 8. This CDR3 is built from 14 residues. Germline assignment: CDR1 SGHRS and CDR2 YFSETQ.

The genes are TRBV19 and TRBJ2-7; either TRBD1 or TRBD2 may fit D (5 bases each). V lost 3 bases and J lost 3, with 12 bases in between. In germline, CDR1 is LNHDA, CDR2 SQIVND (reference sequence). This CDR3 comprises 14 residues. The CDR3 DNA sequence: TGTGCCAGTAGTATTGGTCAGGGAGACTACGAGCAGTACTTC. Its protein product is CASSIGQGDYEQYF.

CDR3 sequence: CASSVGQAYGYTF. The CDR3 coding sequence is TGTGCCAGCAGCGTGGGACAGGCCTATGGCTACACCTTC. V usage is TRBV9 and J usage is TRBJ1-2; 8 nucleotides align to TRBD1. V was pared by 2 bases and J by 4 bases, with 1 base of the junction left unmatched. Germline values: CDR1 SGDLS, CDR2 YYNGEE. The CDR3 is 13 amino acids.

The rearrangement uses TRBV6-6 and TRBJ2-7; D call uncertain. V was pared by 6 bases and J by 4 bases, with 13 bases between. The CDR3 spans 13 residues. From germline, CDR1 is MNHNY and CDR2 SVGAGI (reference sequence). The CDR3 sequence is CASSRPAQYEQYF. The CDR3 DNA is TGTGCCAGCAGCCGCCCGGCCCAGTACGAGCAGTACTTC.

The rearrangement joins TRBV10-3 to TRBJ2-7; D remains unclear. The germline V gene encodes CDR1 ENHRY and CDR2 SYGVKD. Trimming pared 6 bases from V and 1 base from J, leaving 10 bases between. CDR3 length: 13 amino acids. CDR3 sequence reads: CAISIQGSYEQYF. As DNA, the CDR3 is TGTGCCATCAGCATACAAGGTTCCTACGAGCAGTACTTC.

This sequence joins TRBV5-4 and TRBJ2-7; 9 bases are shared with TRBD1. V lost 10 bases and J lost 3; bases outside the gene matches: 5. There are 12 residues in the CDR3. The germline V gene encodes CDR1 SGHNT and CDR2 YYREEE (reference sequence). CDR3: CAVGTGSYEQYF. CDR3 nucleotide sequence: TGTGCCGTGGGGACAGGGAGCTACGAGCAGTACTTC.

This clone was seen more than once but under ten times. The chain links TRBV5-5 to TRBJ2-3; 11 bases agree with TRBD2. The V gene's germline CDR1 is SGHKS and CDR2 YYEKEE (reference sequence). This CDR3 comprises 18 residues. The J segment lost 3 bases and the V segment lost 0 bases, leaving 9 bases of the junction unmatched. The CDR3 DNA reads TGTGCCAGCAGCTTGGCCACCCAACTAGCGGGAGTAACAGATACGCAGTATTTT. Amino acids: CASSLATQLAGVTDTQYF. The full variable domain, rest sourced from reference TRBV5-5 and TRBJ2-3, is DAGVTQSPTHLIKTRGQQVTLRCSPISGHKSVSWYQQVLGQGPQFIFQYYEKEERGRGNFPDRFSARQFPNYSSELNVNALLLGDSALYLCASSLATQLAGVTDTQYFGPGTRLTVL.

The CDR3 reads CASSVIDTQYF. CDR3 nucleotides: TGTGCCAGCAGTGTCATAGATACGCAGTATTTT. This chain uses TRBV2 with TRBJ2-3, with D unresolved. Germline V CDR1 and CDR2: SNHLY, FYNNEI. CDR3 length equals 11 residues. Trimming removed 4 bases at V and 5 bases at J, with 4 bases between. The full variable domain, with the rest looked up from reference TRBV2 and TRBJ2-3, is EPEVTQTPSHQVTQMGQEVILRCVPISNHLYFYWYRQILGQKVEFLVSFYNNEISEKSEIFDDQFSVERPDGSNFTLKIRSTKLEDSAMYFCASSVIDTQYFGPGTRLTVL.

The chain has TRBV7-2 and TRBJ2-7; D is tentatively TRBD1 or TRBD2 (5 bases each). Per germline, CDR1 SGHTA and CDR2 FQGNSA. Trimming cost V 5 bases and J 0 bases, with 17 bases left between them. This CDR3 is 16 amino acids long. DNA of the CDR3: TGTGCCAGCAGCCCGGCAGGGTCGGGGAGCTCCTACGAGCAGTACTTC. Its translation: CASSPAGSGSSYEQYF.

The CDR3 protein is CASSTPGLAATSLNEQFF. DNA of the CDR3: TGTGCCAGCAGTACCCCGGGACTAGCGGCTACGTCTCTCAATGAGCAGTTCTTC. The rearrangement uses TRBV2 and TRBJ2-1; 11 bases are shared with TRBD2. The ends lost 5 bases at V and 6 bases at J; junction bases unmatched: 15. Germline V gene data show CDR1 as SNHLY and CDR2 as FYNNEI. This CDR3 comprises 18 residues.

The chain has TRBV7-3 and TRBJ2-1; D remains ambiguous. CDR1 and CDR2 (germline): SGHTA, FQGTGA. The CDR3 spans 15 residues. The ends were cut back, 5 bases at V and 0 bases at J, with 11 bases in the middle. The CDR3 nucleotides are TGTGCCAGCAGCGCCGGAGTTCTCTCCTACAATGAGCAGTTCTTC. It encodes CASSAGVLSYNEQFF. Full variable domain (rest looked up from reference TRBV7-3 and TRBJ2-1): GAGVSQTPSNKVTEKGKYVELRCDPISGHTALYWYRQSLGQGPEFLIYFQGTGAADDSGLPNDRFFAVRPEGSVSTLKIQRTERGDSAVYLCASSAGVLSYNEQFFGPGTRLTVL.

As DNA, the CDR3 is TGTGCCAGCAGTTTATCCTACCAAGAGACCCAGTACTTC. Translation: CASSLSYQETQYF. This chain links TRBV27 with TRBJ2-5; D is unclear. The V gene's germline CDR1 is MNHEY and CDR2 SMNVEV (reference sequence). V lost 0 bases and J lost 0, with 2 bases in between. The CDR3 extends over 13 amino acids.

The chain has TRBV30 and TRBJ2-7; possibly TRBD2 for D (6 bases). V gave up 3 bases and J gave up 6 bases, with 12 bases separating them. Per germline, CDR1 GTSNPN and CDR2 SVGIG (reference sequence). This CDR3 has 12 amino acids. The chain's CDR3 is CAWSGRGSEQYF. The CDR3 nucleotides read TGTGCCTGGAGCGGGAGAGGGTCCGAGCAGTACTTC.

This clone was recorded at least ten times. CDR3 sequence reads: CASSLGVLSSGELFF. CDR3 nucleotide sequence: TGTGCCAGCAGCTTAGGGGTTCTATCATCGGGGGAGCTGTTTTTT. The rearrangement uses TRBV7-9 and TRBJ2-2; D gene ambiguous. The V gene's germline CDR1 is SEHNR and CDR2 FQNEAQ (reference sequence). The ends were cut back, 1 base at V and 8 bases at J, with 14 bases in the middle. CDR3 size: 15 residues.

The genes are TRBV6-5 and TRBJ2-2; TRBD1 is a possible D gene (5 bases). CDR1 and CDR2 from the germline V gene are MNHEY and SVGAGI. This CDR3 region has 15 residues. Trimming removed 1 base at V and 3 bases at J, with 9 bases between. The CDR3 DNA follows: TGTGCCAGCAGTTACTGGGGCGCGCACACCGGGGAGCTGTTTTTT. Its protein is CASSYWGAHTGELFF.

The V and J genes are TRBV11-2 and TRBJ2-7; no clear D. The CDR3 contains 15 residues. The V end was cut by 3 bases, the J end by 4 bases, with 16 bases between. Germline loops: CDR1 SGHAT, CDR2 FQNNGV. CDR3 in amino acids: CASSFNRSPSYEQYF. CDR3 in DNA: TGTGCCAGCAGCTTTAATCGTTCGCCTTCTTACGAGCAGTACTTC.

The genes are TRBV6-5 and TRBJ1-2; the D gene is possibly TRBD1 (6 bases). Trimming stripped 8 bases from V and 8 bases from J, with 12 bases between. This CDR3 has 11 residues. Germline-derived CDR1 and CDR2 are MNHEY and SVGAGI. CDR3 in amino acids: CASRSGEGYTF. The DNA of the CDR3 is TGTGCCAGCCGGTCAGGGGAGGGCTACACCTTC.